This T cell receptor (beta chain) was identified in a study of T cell changes during pregnancy in multiple sclerosis. This CDR3 comprises 15 residues. Per germline, CDR1 SGHTS and CDR2 YDEGEE. V shed 4 bases, J shed 12 bases, and the junction held 9 bases outside the gene matches. Some clones are missing from TCRdb's copy, which holds only in-frame ones; the method was immunoSEQ multiplex PCR. The data show 75,000 to 95,000 clones, 92% seen once. The sample in question was peripheral blood, obtained after pregnancy. This chain uses TRBV5-8 with TRBJ2-6, with 11 bases identical to TRBD1. The clonotype was recovered from a female donor with multiple sclerosis, enrolled in a pregnancy study. The CDR3 reads CASSLGTGGLIVLTF. CDR3 sequence (DNA): TGTGCCAGCAGCCTAGGGACAGGGGGTCTTATCGTCCTGACTTTC.